This T cell receptor (beta chain) was documented in a study of blood T cell repertoires in COVID-19. In the study overall: There were acute and convalescent COVID-19 samples, and they came from the United States, Italy and Spain. Sample material is recorded as cDNA or gDNA derived from T cells, B-cell-depleted T cells, or PBMCs.

This CDR3 region has 14 residues. Germline CDR1 reads LGHDT; CDR2 reads YNNKEL (reference sequence). Trimming shortened V by 3 bases and J by 0 bases, and 7 bases separated the two germline ends. Authors' processing steps: Amplification with reference gene primers provided the estimates of nucleated cell counts. Generated by immunoSEQ multiplex PCR, the TCRdb table keeps only in-frame clones and is missing some. The DNA was the basis for D and trimming; V, J and clone size are from that table. Of more than 85,000 clones in the sample, around 85% were seen once. The sequence was collected from a human donor in a cohort sampled during active COVID-19. V usage is TRBV3-1 (or the pseudogene TRBV3-2) and J usage is TRBJ2-3; D is ambiguous. Sequencing used peripheral blood. CDR3 in amino acids: CASSQTTSTDTQYF. In DNA, the CDR3 is TGTGCCAGCAGCCAGACAACAAGCACAGATACGCAGTATTTT.